This T cell receptor beta chain is from a study of identical twins. MiXCR, applied by TCRdb to the 5' RACE reads, yields one record per CDR3 protein. The data show roughly 690,000 distinct CDR3 sequences, over 20% seen once. Germline loops: CDR1 SGHVS, CDR2 FQNEAQ. The CDR3 loop spans 16 amino acids. V lost 0 bases to trimming and J lost 0 bases, with 8 bases between them. This sample also belongs to another study, concerning T cells expressing NK-cell markers. Turning to that study: Eight donors were sequenced, seven testing HCMV-seropositive and one testing seronegative.

Source material: PBMCs. The clonotype comes from a woman under 30 in good health. The rearrangement links TRBV7-8 to TRBJ1-4, with a weak D call TRBD1 (6 bases). CDR3 loop: CASSLAQGATNEKLFF. DNA of the CDR3: TGTGCCAGCAGCTTAGCACAGGGTGCAACTAATGAAAAACTGTTTTTT.